The rows below give T cell receptor beta chains drawn from one sample of a study of cytomegalovirus exposure and HLA in healthy donors. Data came from immunoSEQ multiplex PCR; TCRdb stores just in-frame clones and leaves some out. The record lists over 25,000 clones, of which the ten most abundant hold approximately 0.69%. The sample consisted of PBMCs. The receptor set was obtained from a man aged 30-40 years in good health and CMV-seronegative. The CDR3 runs from the conserved cysteine through the conserved F or W. The order of the fields is CDR3 protein, CDR3 DNA, J gene, V gene, D gene. A D gene is named only where the DNA matches it firmly.

CDR3 protein: CASRRTGSNQPQHF
CDR3 DNA: TGTGCCAGCAGACGGACAGGCAGCAATCAGCCCCAGCATTTT
J gene: TRBJ1-5
V gene: TRBV27
D gene: TRBD1

CDR3 protein: CSAGQGASYEQYF
CDR3 DNA: TGCAGCGCGGGACAGGGGGCGAGCTACGAGCAGTACTTC
J gene: TRBJ2-7
V gene: TRBV29-1
D gene: TRBD1

CDR3 protein: CASSPPARGGEQFF
CDR3 DNA: TGTGCCAGCTCACCACCGGCCCGCGGGGGTGAGCAGTTCTTC
J gene: TRBJ2-1
V gene: TRBV18
D gene: TRBD2

CDR3 protein: CASSEWRSGNWYF
CDR3 DNA: TGTGCCAGCAGTGAATGGCGTAGCGGGAATTGGTATTTT
J gene: TRBJ2-3
V gene: TRBV6-1
D gene: TRBD2

CDR3 protein: CASSSLGLAGGYEQYF
CDR3 DNA: TGTGCCAGCAGCTCTCTCGGACTAGCGGGAGGTTACGAGCAGTACTTC
J gene: TRBJ2-7
V gene: TRBV7-2
D gene: TRBD2

CDR3 protein: CASSLGRGLSDEQYF
CDR3 DNA: TGTGCCAGCAGCTTGGGCAGGGGGTTATCCGACGAGCAGTACTTC
J gene: TRBJ2-7
V gene: TRBV5-4
D gene: TRBD1

CDR3 protein: CASSPHEKLFF
CDR3 DNA: TGTGCCAGCAGCCCTCATGAAAAACTGTTTTTT
J gene: TRBJ1-4
V gene: TRBV28
D gene: -

CDR3 protein: CASSMERDFYGYTF
CDR3 DNA: TGTGCCAGTAGTATGGAGAGGGATTTCTATGGCTACACCTTC
J gene: TRBJ1-2
V gene: TRBV19
D gene: -

CDR3 protein: CASSLLEAGDEQFF
CDR3 DNA: TGTGCCAGCAGCTTGTTGGAGGCCGGGGATGAGCAGTTCTTC
J gene: TRBJ2-1
V gene: TRBV5-4
D gene: -

CDR3 protein: CASIEWDRGDYGYTF
CDR3 DNA: TGTGCCAGCATAGAATGGGACAGGGGGGACTATGGCTACACCTTC
J gene: TRBJ1-2
V gene: TRBV6-1
D gene: TRBD1

CDR3 protein: CASSPGGSRSETQYF
CDR3 DNA: TGTGCCAGCAGTCCGGGGGGATCGCGTTCAGAGACCCAGTACTTC
J gene: TRBJ2-5
V gene: TRBV28
D gene: TRBD2

CDR3 protein: CASSQQGDGEAFF
CDR3 DNA: TGCGCCAGCAGCCAACAGGGGGACGGTGAAGCTTTCTTT
J gene: TRBJ1-1
V gene: TRBV4-1
D gene: TRBD1

CDR3 protein: CASSLASTGGYEQYF
CDR3 DNA: TGTGCCAGCAGCTTAGCGTCGACAGGGGGCTACGAGCAGTACTTC
J gene: TRBJ2-7
V gene: TRBV11-2
D gene: TRBD1

CDR3 protein: CAISELMAGDFIAGELFF
CDR3 DNA: TGTGCCATCAGTGAGTTGATGGCAGGGGATTTTATAGCCGGGGAGCTGTTTTTT
J gene: TRBJ2-2
V gene: TRBV10-3
D gene: -